A selection of T cell receptor beta chains follows, all from one sample in a study of blood T cell repertoires in COVID-19. Here immunoSEQ multiplex PCR was the method, and the copy in TCRdb shows in-frame clones only, minus some. Among 140,000 to 150,000 clones listed, around 90% were seen once. The sample consisted of peripheral blood. Source of these receptors: a man aged 70-80 years with acute or convalescent COVID-19. CDR3s include the opening cysteine and the closing phenylalanine or tryptophan. The D gene is left open where the match is weak. Size tells how often a clone was seen (once, few, many) or the class of an expanded clone, and some rows leave it out.

d_call clone_size j_call v_call cdr3_aa cdr3_nt
NA NA TRBJ1-4 TRBV7-9 CASSSEATNEKLFF TGTGCCAGCAGCTCAGAAGCAACTAATGAAAAACTGTTTTTT
NA NA TRBJ1-5 TRBV19 CASNLQGGNQPQHF TGTGCCAGTAACCTACAGGGAGGGAATCAGCCCCAGCATTTT
NA NA TRBJ1-1 TRBV6-5 CASSYQQFNTEAFF TGTGCCAGCAGTTACCAACAGTTTAACACTGAAGCTTTCTTT
NA NA TRBJ1-2 TRBV7-3 CASSPREGRDGYTF TGTGCCAGCAGCCCCCGGGAAGGTCGAGATGGCTACACCTTC
NA once TRBJ1-2 TRBV5-1 CASSGAGSWGYTF TGCGCCAGCAGTGGGGCAGGATCCTGGGGCTACACCTTC
NA NA TRBJ1-1 TRBV19 CASSIQGSTSEAFF TGTGCCAGTAGTATCCAGGGTTCAACGAGTGAAGCTTTCTTT
TRBD1 NA TRBJ2-7 TRBV15 CATSRGQGAPGTYEQYF TGTGCCACCAGCAGAGGACAGGGAGCCCCTGGTACCTACGAGCAGTACTTC
TRBD1 NA TRBJ2-2 TRBV5-1 CASSSGTANTGELFF TGCGCCAGCAGCTCCGGGACAGCGAACACCGGGGAGCTGTTTTTT
NA NA TRBJ2-7 TRBV9 CASSVVGHYEQYF TGTGCCAGCAGCGTAGTGGGGCACTACGAGCAGTACTTC
TRBD2 NA TRBJ2-2 TRBV7-3 CASSLNSGRATGELFF TGTGCCAGCAGCTTAAATAGCGGGAGGGCCACCGGGGAGCTGTTTTTT
NA NA TRBJ1-6 TRBV2 CASRTTETGNSPLHF TGTGCCAGCAGGACGACCGAGACGGGTAATTCACCCCTCCACTTT
NA NA TRBJ2-2 TRBV6-4 CASSRSTGELFF TGTGCCAGCAGCCGGTCGACCGGGGAGCTGTTTTTT
NA NA TRBJ2-5 TRBV7-3 CASSLGSQETQYF TGTGCCAGCAGCTTAGGCTCCCAAGAGACCCAGTACTTC
NA once TRBJ1-1 TRBV5-8 CASRRGLPRSTEAFF TGTGCCAGCAGACGGGGACTCCCAAGGAGCACTGAAGCTTTCTTT
NA few TRBJ2-1 TRBV27 CASSLDSNSYNEQFF TGTGCCAGCAGTTTAGACTCTAACTCCTACAATGAGCAGTTCTTC
NA NA TRBJ2-5 TRBV2 CASSEMEKGGETQYF TGTGCCAGCAGTGAGATGGAAAAAGGGGGAGAGACCCAGTACTTC
NA NA TRBJ1-2 TRBV7-8 CASSAQGSYGYTF TGTGCCAGCAGCGCACAGGGATCCTATGGCTACACCTTC
NA once TRBJ1-6 TRBV2 CASREGSSYNSPLHF TGTGCCAGCAGGGAGGGGAGCTCCTATAATTCACCCCTCCACTTT
TRBD1 once TRBJ1-6 TRBV30 CAWSGGTVYNSPLHF TGTGCCTGGAGCGGTGGGACAGTCTATAATTCACCCCTCCACTTT
TRBD2 once TRBJ2-2 TRBV7-2 CASSPHSGATGELFF TGTGCCAGCAGCCCACATAGCGGGGCCACCGGGGAGCTGTTTTTT
TRBD1 NA TRBJ2-5 TRBV27 CASSPIRTGFRQETQYF TGTGCCAGCAGTCCCATCCGGACAGGGTTTAGGCAAGAGACCCAGTACTTC
NA NA TRBJ2-7 TRBV15 CATSRGDGGSYEQYF TGTGCCACCAGCAGAGGGGACGGGGGCTCCTACGAGCAGTACTTC
TRBD2 NA TRBJ2-7 TRBV19 CASSTHLAVGNEQYF TGTGCCAGTAGTACGCATCTAGCGGTCGGAAACGAGCAGTACTTC
NA NA TRBJ1-4 TRBV28 CASRQTGDNEKLFF TGTGCCAGCAGGCAGACAGGAGACAATGAAAAACTGTTTTTT
NA NA TRBJ2-1 TRBV3-1/TRBV3-2 CASSQDLTDSDNEQFF TGTGCCAGCAGCCAAGATCTAACCGATTCCGACAATGAGCAGTTCTTC
NA NA TRBJ2-1 TRBV9 CASSPTQRRSYNEQFF TGTGCCAGCAGCCCGACTCAGCGACGATCCTACAATGAGCAGTTCTTC
TRBD1 NA TRBJ1-4 TRBV7-2 CASSATGATNEKLFF TGTGCCAGCAGCGCAACAGGGGCAACTAATGAAAAACTGTTTTTT
TRBD1 few TRBJ1-1 TRBV11-1 CASSLSGTGVWTEAFF TGTGCCAGCAGCTTGTCCGGGACAGGGGTTTGGACTGAAGCTTTCTTT
NA NA TRBJ2-1 TRBV6-5 CASSYGQARYNEQFF TGTGCCAGCAGTTATGGCCAGGCGCGCTACAATGAGCAGTTCTTC
NA NA TRBJ1-4 TRBV20-1 CSWSANEKLFF TGCAGTTGGAGCGCTAATGAAAAACTGTTTTTT
NA NA TRBJ1-5 TRBV10-3 CAISVQGGQPQHF TGTGCCATCAGTGTACAGGGCGGCCAGCCCCAGCATTTT
NA NA TRBJ2-7 TRBV21-1 CASSKVRDRGHEQYF TGTGCCAGCAGCAAAGTCAGGGACAGGGGGCACGAGCAGTACTTC
TRBD2 NA TRBJ2-5 TRBV4-2 CASSLSLASEETQYF TGTGCCAGCAGCCTTTCACTAGCGAGTGAAGAGACCCAGTACTTC
NA few TRBJ2-1 TRBV7-9 CASSSPLLAEQFF TGTGCCAGCAGCTCCCCCTTACTTGCCGAGCAGTTCTTC
NA NA TRBJ2-7 TRBV3-1/TRBV3-2 CASSHGGQGSFYEQYF TGTGCCAGCAGCCACGGGGGGCAGGGTTCGTTCTACGAGCAGTACTTC
TRBD1 NA TRBJ1-5 TRBV7-6 CASSLRDRGNQPQHF TGTGCCAGCAGCTTAAGGGACAGGGGCAATCAGCCCCAGCATTTT
TRBD1 NA TRBJ2-3 TRBV9 CASSSPGTGFRTDTQYF TGTGCCAGCAGCTCTCCCGGGACAGGGTTTAGAACAGATACGCAGTATTTT
NA few TRBJ1-4 TRBV7-9 CASSPGQTATNEKLFF TGTGCCAGCAGCCCCGGACAGACAGCAACTAATGAAAAACTGTTTTTT
NA NA TRBJ2-1 TRBV5-6 CASSRRQGSSYNEQFF TGTGCCAGCAGCCGCCGTCAAGGGAGTTCCTACAATGAGCAGTTCTTC
TRBD1 NA TRBJ1-6 TRBV7-2 CASSLRTGVANNSPLHF TGTGCCAGCAGCTTACGGACAGGGGTCGCTAATAATTCACCCCTCCACTTT